Below, one T cell receptor (beta chain) is given with its context. Its antigen remains undetermined. There are no base qualities to consult, and no much larger clone falls within one base. The study was a case-control design nested within a healthcare worker cohort in London, UK, with weekly nasopharyngeal swab PCR tests and blood sampling. Healthcare workers were enrolled in the week of the UK lockdown, from 23 to 31 March 2020, and were followed every week for up to roughly 15 weeks. This sample was taken from a study of early T cells in non-severe SARS-CoV-2 infection (dated by TCRdb to 2020 to 2023). Looking at the study overall: Because TCR sequencing was done on bulk RNA from unsorted whole blood, the alpha and beta chains could not be paired. Results the study describes overall, beyond this receptor: VDJdb matching was skewed toward anti-spike CD8 responses and likely underestimated virus-specific expansions, missing private and CD4 specificities.

The protocol used for the library was 5' RACE. TCRdb lists the instrument as NextSeq 500. The TCR library protocol attached unique molecular identifiers to individual cDNA molecules to correct for sequencing error and PCR bias. TCR alpha and beta chains were both sequenced, and the abundances of alpha and beta sequences in each sample were closely correlated with each other. The paper's data handling went like this. Decombinator V4 was used to annotate the V gene, J gene and CDR3 of the TCR sequences. Expanded TCRs were defined as changing significantly between any two time points under a Poisson model with p below 0.0001. TCR abundances were normalised to the total number of TCRs sequenced per sample and were expressed as counts per million. TRAV1-2 paired with TRAJ12, TRAJ20 or TRAJ33 defined MAIT TCRs, while TRAV10 paired with TRAJ18 defined iNKT TCRs. A search of VDJdb, accessed on 1 November 2021, was run for TCRs annotated to CMV, EBV and SARS-CoV-2, with TCRs annotated for multiple antigens excluded. TCRdb applied fastp at Q25 and MiXCR to the public reads, then kept only in-frame beta chains. Under each unique CDR3 protein, matching rows form one entry showing the most common genes and DNA. These V and J calls originate from TCRdb's pipeline instead of the authors' own analysis. A total of about 64,000 distinct CDR3 sequences appear in this sample, roughly 21% of them only once. Of the sample, about 15% is held by the ten largest clones.

There are 16 amino acids in the CDR3, from cysteine to phenylalanine inclusive. Kept here is only the CDR3 DNA, which spans 48 bases and is read in frame from base 1. Unmatched junction bases come to 11, with V trimmed by 6 bases and J by 3 bases. From a lookup of the germline V gene, CDR1 and CDR2 are MGHRA and YSYEKL. Here the sequenced sample was whole blood, taken at baseline. The origin of this receptor is an adult who was a healthcare worker with PCR-confirmed SARS-CoV-2 infection or an uninfected control (not recorded which). The sequence is built from TRBV4-1 and TRBJ2-5, with TRBD2 matching 9 junction bases. The nucleotides are TGCGCCAGCAGTCACTTAGTAGTAGCGGGGGAAGAGACCCAGTACTTC. Translated, this is CASSHLVVAGEETQYF.